These 14 T cell receptor beta chains share one sample of origin, sequenced in a study of blood T cell repertoires in COVID-19. Sequencing used immunoSEQ multiplex PCR; TCRdb keeps in-frame clones, though not all of them. In the table there are 100,000 to 150,000 clones, approximately 90% of which are singletons. Sequenced input: peripheral blood. These receptors came from a human donor in a cohort sampled during active COVID-19.

On this clone itself: At one boundary the junction diverges from the germline segment, which might be a read error. V usage is TRBV13 and J usage is TRBJ2-5; D is unresolved. This CDR3 has 14 residues. Germline V gene lookup returns CDR1 PRHDT and CDR2 FYEKMQ (reference sequence). CDR3 protein: CASSLGPGRETQYF. DNA for the CDR3: TGTGCCAGCAGCCTAGGGCCAGGAAGGGAGACCCAGTACTTC.

V and J are TRBV4-1 and TRBJ1-2, with D possibly matching TRBD1 (5 bases). Germline V gene lookup returns CDR1 MGHRA and CDR2 YSYEKL. The CDR3 is made up of 15 amino acids. Trimming took off 4 bases at V and 8 bases at J, with 20 bases between the two ends. The CDR3 sequence: CASSPQALVSNGYTF. In nucleotides, the CDR3 is TGCGCCAGCAGCCCACAGGCGCTTGTGTCTAACGGCTACACCTTC.

The chain carries TRBV15 and TRBJ1-2; D perhaps matches TRBD1 (5 bases). V gave up 0 bases and J gave up 4 bases, with 12 bases separating them. This CDR3 comprises 15 residues. The germline gives CDR1 LNHNV, CDR2 YYDKDF (reference sequence). For the CDR3, the DNA is TGTGCCACCAGCAGAGAAGTAGGGGCGTTCTATGGCTACACCTTC. It codes for CATSREVGAFYGYTF.

As concerns this clone: This specimen includes other DNA sequences encoding the same CDR3. The chain recombines TRBV7-9 with TRBJ2-3; D gene ambiguous. CDR3 length equals 14 residues. The V gene lost 1 base and the J gene lost 2 bases, with 7 bases spanning the gap. Germline values: CDR1 SEHNR, CDR2 FQNEAQ (reference sequence). CDR3 coding DNA: TGTGCCAGCAGCTTAGTCGGGTCCACAGATACGCAGTATTTT. Amino acid sequence: CASSLVGSTDTQYF.

The chain links TRBV2 to TRBJ1-5; D is perhaps TRBD1 (5 bases). The CDR3 length is 14 residues. V was pared by 2 bases and J by 8 bases, with 13 bases between. Germline CDR1 is SNHLY and CDR2 is FYNNEI. The CDR3 nucleotides read TGTGCCAGCAGTGAACAACAGGAGATTGAGCCCCAGCATTTT. As protein: CASSEQQEIEPQHF.

The J gene is TRBJ2-2, the V gene TRBV6-6; 7 bases map to TRBD2. V lost 2 bases, J lost 6 bases, and 3 bases stayed unmatched. This CDR3 contains 14 residues. Germline CDR1 is MNHNY and CDR2 is SVGAGI (reference sequence). The CDR3 protein is CASSYSRGAGELFF. The CDR3 nucleotides read TGTGCCAGCAGTTACAGTCGGGGGGCCGGGGAGCTGTTTTTT.

The chain's CDR3 is CASSPSRDRGRETQYF. Written as DNA, the CDR3 is TGTGCCAGCTCACCATCCCGGGACAGGGGTCGGGAGACCCAGTACTTC. V usage is TRBV18 and J usage is TRBJ2-5; 10 nucleotides line up with TRBD1. The CDR3 consists of 16 residues. Germline V gene lookup returns CDR1 KGHSH and CDR2 LQKENI. Losses at the gene ends were 2 bases for V and 5 bases for J; bases not matched to a gene: 8.

This clone was seen more than once but under ten times. The genes are TRBV19 and TRBJ1-1; D is possibly TRBD1 (6 bases). CDR3 length: 15 amino acids. V was trimmed by 3 bases and J by 4 bases, leaving 15 bases between them. The germline V gene has CDR1 LNHDA and CDR2 SQIVND (reference sequence). DNA of the CDR3: TGTGCCAGTAGTATCTCTACAGGGTCCGGCACTGAAGCTTTCTTT. This codes for CASSISTGSGTEAFF.

The gene calls are TRBV27 and TRBJ1-5, with 9 bases matching TRBD1. Trimming cost V 8 bases and J 6 bases; bases outside gene matches: 11. Germline V gene data show CDR1 as MNHEY and CDR2 as SMNVEV (reference sequence). This CDR3 region has 15 residues. The CDR3 spells CASARDRAPIQPQHF. DNA for the CDR3: TGTGCCAGCGCCCGGGACAGGGCGCCGATTCAGCCCCAGCATTTT.

In this sample, this clone turned up a few times. The chain couples TRBV10-2 to TRBJ1-6; 8 bases fit TRBD1. Germline values: CDR1 WSHSY, CDR2 SAAADI. This CDR3 region has 16 residues. With V trimmed by 1 base and J by 7 bases, 6 bases remained unmatched. CDR3 DNA sequence: TGCGCCAGCAGTGAGTGGCCGGGACAGGTGAATTCACCCCTCCACTTT. Translated, it gives CASSEWPGQVNSPLHF.

This clone is a singleton in its sample. This chain links TRBV30 with TRBJ2-3; 9 positions match TRBD2. This CDR3 spans 13 amino acids. Germline-derived CDR1 and CDR2 are GTSNPN and SVGIG (reference sequence). Here the CDR3 reads CARTAGGADTQYF. The CDR3 region has the DNA TGTGCACGGACAGCGGGGGGCGCAGATACGCAGTATTTT.

This sequence joins TRBV5-1 and TRBJ2-7; TRBD2 might be the D (6 bases). CDR3 length: 15 amino acids. Germline lookup yields CDR1 SGHRS and CDR2 YFSETQ. The V end lost 0 bases, the J end lost 4 bases, and 14 bases lay between the germline ends. CDR3 in amino acids: CASSLGPEGLYEQYF. In DNA form, the CDR3 reads TGCGCCAGCAGCTTGGGGCCGGAGGGTTTATACGAGCAGTACTTC. The full variable domain, its missing parts supplied by reference TRBV5-1 and TRBJ2-7, is KAGVTQTPRYLIKTRGQQVTLSCSPISGHRSVSWYQQTPGQGLQFLFEYFSETQRNKGNFPGRFSGRQFSNSRSEMNVSTLELGDSALYLCASSLGPEGLYEQYFGPGTRLTVT.

The chain joins TRBV9 to TRBJ2-5; D perhaps matches TRBD2 (7 bases). Germline CDR1 and CDR2: SGDLS and YYNGEE. The CDR3 covers 14 residues. V lost 4 bases to trimming and J lost 5 bases, with 15 bases between them. The CDR3 DNA follows: TGTGCCAGCAGCCAAGGGGGGGCGCGGGAGACCCAGTACTTC. This encodes CASSQGGARETQYF.

J is TRBJ1-2 and V is TRBV19, with D unclear. V was clipped by 4 bases and J by 7 bases, with 10 bases between them. The CDR3 extends over 12 amino acids. Germline V gene lookup returns CDR1 LNHDA and CDR2 SQIVND (reference sequence). CDR3 amino acids: CASSTGRGGYTF. As DNA, the CDR3 is TGTGCCAGTAGTACCGGGCGGGGTGGCTACACCTTC.